The 32 T cell receptor beta chains below all came from one sample that was sequenced in a study of cytomegalovirus exposure and HLA in healthy donors. This table comes from immunoSEQ multiplex PCR, and its TCRdb copy is limited to in-frame clones, with some not included. The table includes about 68,000 clones, roughly nine tenths detected once. Sequenced sample: PBMCs. These receptors were obtained from a man between 18 and 35 years old in good health and CMV-seronegative.

This rearrangement joins TRBV7-6 to TRBJ1-4, with D uncertain. The CDR3 contains 15 residues. Germline assignment: CDR1 SGHVS and CDR2 FNYEAQ. Deletions cut 1 base from V and 0 bases from J, with 6 bases between. CDR3 nucleotide sequence: TGTGCCAGCAGCTTAGTAATTGCAACTAATGAAAAACTGTTTTTT. It encodes CASSLVIATNEKLFF.

The chain links TRBV5-1 to TRBJ2-1; D call uncertain. CDR3 size: 12 residues. Per the germline V gene, CDR1 is SGHRS and CDR2 is YFSETQ. Trimming removed 3 bases at V and 9 bases at J, with 10 bases between. CDR3 bases: TGCGCCAGCAGCTCCCAGACACTTGAGCAGTTCTTC. This codes for CASSSQTLEQFF.

This clone was seen just once. CDR3: CATSTSKLRAQYF. The CDR3 bases are TGTGCCACCAGCACCTCCAAACTACGAGCGCAGTACTTC. The rearrangement uses TRBV15 and TRBJ2-7; D ambiguous. Germline V gives CDR1 LNHNV, CDR2 YYDKDF (reference sequence). The CDR3 spans 13 residues. The ends were cut back, 4 bases at V and 9 bases at J, with 16 bases in the middle. The whole variable domain, remainder taken from reference TRBV15 and TRBJ2-7, is DAMVIQNPRYQVTQFGKPVTLSCSQTLNHNVMYWYQQKSSQAPKLLFHYYDKDFNNEADTPDNFQSRRPNTSFCFLDIRSPGLGDTAMYLCATSTSKLRAQYFGPGTRLTVT.

V gene TRBV28 combines with J gene TRBJ1-5; 10 bases align to TRBD1. CDR1 is MDHEN and CDR2 is SYDVKM in the germline V gene. The trim removed 4 bases at V and 5 bases at J, leaving 5 bases unmatched. The CDR3 runs 15 residues. In DNA, the CDR3 is TGTGCCAGCAGTTCCGGGACAGGGGCATATCAGCCCCAGCATTTT. The encoded protein is CASSSGTGAYQPQHF.

The genes are TRBV7-8 and TRBJ1-2; D gene ambiguous. This CDR3 contains 15 residues. CDR1 SGHVS and CDR2 FQNEAQ come from the germline V gene. V gave up 2 bases and J gave up 7 bases, with 17 bases separating them. CDR3 loop: CASSLFGITNPGYTF. CDR3 nucleotides: TGTGCCAGCAGCTTATTCGGAATAACTAACCCTGGCTACACCTTC.

The count of this clone is one. The chain joins TRBV7-9 to TRBJ1-2; D is possibly TRBD1 (6 bases). The germline V and J ends were trimmed by 3 bases and 1 base, with 15 bases remaining between them. CDR3 length: 16 residues. Germline CDR1 and CDR2: SEHNR and FQNEAQ (reference sequence). CDR3 in DNA: TGTGCCAGCAGCTTCTATGCGGACAGCAGTAACTATGGCTACACCTTC. It codes for CASSFYADSSNYGYTF.

The chain combines TRBV15 with TRBJ2-3; 9 positions match TRBD2. Looked up from germline, CDR1 is LNHNV and CDR2 is YYDKDF (reference sequence). The CDR3 is made up of 15 amino acids. J was trimmed by 4 bases and V by 0 bases; bases with no gene match: 2. CDR3: CATSREGTSPDTQYF. The CDR3 nucleotides are TGTGCCACCAGCAGAGAAGGGACTAGCCCAGATACGCAGTATTTT. The variable domain in full, completed from reference TRBV15 and TRBJ2-3, reads DAMVIQNPRYQVTQFGKPVTLSCSQTLNHNVMYWYQQKSSQAPKLLFHYYDKDFNNEADTPDNFQSRRPNTSFCFLDIRSPGLGDTAMYLCATSREGTSPDTQYFGPGTRLTVL.

V usage is TRBV28 and J usage is TRBJ2-7; 7 bases are a match to TRBD1. Trimming removed 11 bases from V and 0 bases from J; junction bases left unmatched: 7. From germline, CDR1 is MDHEN and CDR2 SYDVKM. The CDR3 is made up of 13 amino acids. This CDR3 reads CAGQDPHSYEQYF. The CDR3 coding sequence is TGTGCCGGACAGGATCCCCACTCCTACGAGCAGTACTTC.

This chain joins TRBV6-1 and TRBJ1-2, with D unclear. The CDR3 sequence is 15 residues long. Trimming left V 4 bases short and J 4 bases short, with 16 bases between. Germline V gene data show CDR1 as MNHNS and CDR2 as SASEGT. The CDR3 DNA follows: TGTGCCAGCAGTGTACAGAACAGAGATAGCTATGGCTACACCTTC. Protein: CASSVQNRDSYGYTF.

V gene TRBV19 combines with J gene TRBJ2-1, with TRBD2 identical over 7 bases. CDR1 LNHDA and CDR2 SQIVND come from the germline V gene (reference sequence). The CDR3 contains 14 residues. After removal of 8 bases from V and 2 bases from J, the junction contained 6 bases not matched to a gene. Written as DNA, the CDR3 is TGTGCCAGTCAAGCGGGAAGTCCCTACAATGAGCAGTTCTTC. Protein: CASQAGSPYNEQFF.

CDR3 in amino acids: CASKLQGDNTEAFF. In DNA, the CDR3 is TGTGCCAGCAAACTTCAGGGTGATAACACTGAAGCTTTCTTT. V is TRBV27 and J is TRBJ1-1, with a possible D match to TRBD1 (5 bases). The CDR3 is 14 amino acids. Trimming took off 7 bases at V and 2 bases at J, with 14 bases between the two ends. CDR1 is MNHEY and CDR2 is SMNVEV in the germline V gene (reference sequence).

The chain has TRBV6-5 and TRBJ2-1, with no clear D. Germline V CDR1 and CDR2: MNHEY, SVGAGI. Deletions cut 6 bases from V and 7 bases from J, with 7 bases between. The CDR3 covers 11 residues. The CDR3 nucleotides read TGTGCCAGCAGCCGCGAAAATGAGCAGTTCTTC. Encoded protein: CASSRENEQFF.

The chain carries TRBV5-1 and TRBJ2-7; D gene uncertain. V was pared by 4 bases and J by 2 bases, with 10 bases between. This CDR3 region has 13 residues. The germline CDR1 and CDR2 sequences are SGHRS and YFSETQ. The CDR3 is CASSPGTTYEQYF. As DNA, the CDR3 is TGCGCCAGCAGCCCGGGTACGACCTACGAGCAGTACTTC.

This chain joins TRBV6-1 and TRBJ1-5; D perhaps matches TRBD1 (6 bases). V shed 4 bases and J shed 0 bases, with 13 bases lying between them. Germline V gene sequence: CDR1 MNHNS, CDR2 SASEGT. The CDR3 length is 16 residues. CDR3 in DNA: TGTGCCAGCAGTGGCAGACAGGCGTATAGCAATCAGCCCCAGCATTTT. Protein sequence: CASSGRQAYSNQPQHF.

This clone was seen once. The chain couples TRBV27 to TRBJ2-7; tentatively, D is TRBD2 (9 bases). V gave up 5 bases and J gave up 1 base, with 30 bases separating them. The CDR3 runs 20 residues. The germline gives CDR1 MNHEY, CDR2 SMNVEV (reference sequence). The chain's CDR3 is CASSLAGGARLAGTSYEQYF. The CDR3, as DNA: TGTGCCAGCAGTCTAGCAGGGGGCGCAAGGCTAGCGGGAACATCCTACGAGCAGTACTTC.

The rearrangement links TRBV30 to TRBJ1-1; tentative D call: TRBD1 (5 bases). Trimming left V 0 bases short and J 4 bases short, with 18 bases between. The CDR3 runs to 16 residues. Germline V lookup: CDR1 GTSNPN, CDR2 SVGIG (reference sequence). CDR3 amino acids: CAWSVRSAGSITEAFF. CDR3 coding DNA: TGTGCCTGGAGTGTTCGGTCGGCAGGGTCTATCACTGAAGCTTTCTTT.

This clone was seen just once. This chain links TRBV6-6 with TRBJ1-5; 7 nucleotides align to TRBD1. CDR3 length: 13 amino acids. Germline V gives CDR1 MNHNY, CDR2 SVGAGI (reference sequence). Trimming took 6 bases from V and 6 from J; bases not matched to a gene: 5. The CDR3 spells CASSDRDAQPQHF. CDR3 in DNA: TGTGCCAGCAGCGACAGGGACGCTCAGCCCCAGCATTTT.

The rearrangement joins TRBV27 to TRBJ2-3; the D gene is possibly TRBD1 (6 bases). The CDR3 sequence is 14 residues long. Germline loops: CDR1 MNHEY, CDR2 SMNVEV (reference sequence). Trimming cost V 8 bases and J 1 base, with 13 bases left between them. Here the CDR3 reads CASQLWTGTDTQYF. CDR3 bases: TGTGCCAGCCAACTTTGGACAGGCACAGATACGCAGTATTTT.

This rearrangement joins TRBV5-1 to TRBJ2-1, with TRBD2 as a possible D gene (5 bases). Trimming cost V 5 bases and J 8 bases, with 14 bases left between them. This CDR3 is 13 amino acids long. CDR1 and CDR2 from the germline V gene are SGHRS and YFSETQ. The CDR3 DNA reads as TGCGCCAGCAGACCGGCCCGCGGGTATGAGCAGTTCTTC. It encodes CASRPARGYEQFF.

The gene calls are TRBV11-2 and TRBJ2-7; 7 bases are shared with TRBD2. Per the germline V gene, CDR1 is SGHAT and CDR2 is FQNNGV. Trimming removed 6 bases from V and 3 bases from J; junction bases left unmatched: 8. This CDR3 is 14 amino acids long. The CDR3 sequence is CASSPRTRDYEQYF. CDR3 sequence (DNA): TGTGCCAGCAGTCCTCGGACTAGGGACTACGAGCAGTACTTC.

This chain links TRBV18 with TRBJ2-3; D is perhaps TRBD2 (6 bases). The germline CDR1 and CDR2 sequences are KGHSH and LQKENI. V dropped 5 bases and J dropped 5 bases, with 11 bases sitting between them. CDR3 length: 13 amino acids. The CDR3 coding sequence is TGTGCCAGCTCATACCGAGCGGGAGATACGCAGTATTTT. Residues: CASSYRAGDTQYF.

The rearrangement links TRBV4-2 to TRBJ2-7; D is perhaps TRBD1 (5 bases). CDR1 and CDR2 from the germline V gene are LGHNA and YNFKEQ. With 0 bases removed from V and 2 bases from J, the gap between germline ends came to 14 bases. The CDR3 has 16 amino acids. CDR3 sequence reads: CASSQDRSGSPYEQYF. CDR3 DNA: TGTGCCAGCAGCCAAGATAGGTCAGGGTCTCCCTACGAGCAGTACTTC.

This sequence joins TRBV7-9 and TRBJ1-1; TRBD1 agrees at 7 bases. The CDR3 is 13 residues long. The germline V gene has CDR1 SEHNR and CDR2 FQNEAQ (reference sequence). V lost 0 bases, J lost 8 bases, and 3 bases stayed unmatched. DNA for the CDR3: TGTGCCAGCAGCTTAGCTGGACAGGTGGAAGCTTTCTTT. Translating it yields CASSLAGQVEAFF.

The gene calls are TRBV7-3 and TRBJ2-3; 7 positions match TRBD1. After removal of 4 bases from V and 1 base from J, the junction contained 11 bases not matched to a gene. Germline CDR1 SGHTA, CDR2 FQGTGA. The CDR3 is 17 residues long. The CDR3 coding sequence is TGTGCCAGCAGCTCCCCCAGGGGGAATATAGGCACAGATACGCAGTATTTT. Protein: CASSSPRGNIGTDTQYF.

This clone was found once. CDR3 in amino acids: CASSVGVGGSAADTQYF. DNA for the CDR3: TGTGCCAGCAGCGTAGGAGTTGGGGGGTCAGCGGCAGATACGCAGTATTTT. The rearrangement links TRBV9 to TRBJ2-3; D might be TRBD2 (6 bases). Germline V gives CDR1 SGDLS, CDR2 YYNGEE. V was shortened by 0 bases and J by 4 bases, with 18 bases between the two germline ends. This CDR3 comprises 17 residues.

This chain joins TRBV7-2 and TRBJ1-5; D is undetermined. V dropped 1 base and J dropped 1 base, with 11 bases sitting between them. The CDR3 loop spans 16 amino acids. Per the germline V gene, CDR1 is SGHTA and CDR2 is FQGNSA. CDR3 amino acids: CASSLGGRGSNQPQHF. In DNA form, the CDR3 reads TGTGCCAGCAGCTTAGGCGGCCGAGGGAGCAATCAGCCCCAGCATTTT. The full variable domain, in which reference TRBV7-2 and TRBJ1-5 provide the parts outside the CDR3, is GAGVSQSPSNKVTEKGKDVELRCDPISGHTALYWYRQSLGQGLEFLIYFQGNSAPDKSGLPSDRFSAERTGGSVSTLTIQRTQQEDSAVYLCASSLGGRGSNQPQHFGDGTRLSIL.

This chain connects TRBV5-8 to TRBJ2-7; weak D call: TRBD2 (5 bases). With 3 bases removed from V and 5 bases from J, the gap between germline ends came to 12 bases. This CDR3 is 13 amino acids long. CDR1 is SGHTS and CDR2 is YDEGEE in the germline V gene. For the CDR3, the DNA is TGTGCCAGCAGCTCTCCGGGATCCCACGAGCAGTACTTC. As protein: CASSSPGSHEQYF.

The V call is TRBV5-4, the J call TRBJ2-5; no definite D call. The CDR3 has 14 residues. V lost 0 bases, J lost 5 bases, and 11 bases lay in between. CDR1 and CDR2 (germline): SGHNT, YYREEE (reference sequence). Here the CDR3 DNA reads TGTGCCAGCAGCTTGGAAGTCTTGAGGGAGACCCAGTACTTC. This codes for CASSLEVLRETQYF. Full variable domain (rest looked up from reference TRBV5-4 and TRBJ2-5): ETGVTQSPTHLIKTRGQQVTLRCSSQSGHNTVSWYQQALGQGPQFIFQYYREEENGRGNFPPRFSGLQFPNYSSELNVNALELDDSALYLCASSLEVLRETQYFGPGTRLLVL.

The rearrangement joins TRBV10-1 to TRBJ2-3, with 11 bases aligning to TRBD2. With V trimmed by 6 bases and J by 3 bases, 5 bases remained unmatched. Per germline, CDR1 WNHNN and CDR2 SYGVQD (reference sequence). This CDR3 has 15 residues. CDR3 nucleotides: TGCGCCAGCAGGGGACTAGCGGTGGGAACAGATACGCAGTATTTT. Protein sequence: CASRGLAVGTDTQYF.

The rearrangement joins TRBV2 to TRBJ2-5; tentatively, D is TRBD2 (6 bases). The CDR3 totals 14 residues. CDR1 and CDR2 (germline): SNHLY, FYNNEI. Trimming cost V 0 bases and J 5 bases, with 10 bases left between them. CDR3 DNA sequence: TGTGCCAGCAGTGAAGCGCGAGGGAGGGAGACCCAGTACTTC. Translation: CASSEARGRETQYF.

The V call is TRBV5-4, the J call TRBJ2-1, with 7 bases matching TRBD2. The V gene end was trimmed by 6 bases and the J gene end by 5 bases; junction bases not matched to a gene: 11. The germline V gene encodes CDR1 SGHNT and CDR2 YYREEE (reference sequence). This CDR3 comprises 15 residues. CDR3 DNA sequence: TGTGCCAGCACCCCCTGGGCTAGCGGCAACAATGAGCAGTTCTTC. Protein: CASTPWASGNNEQFF.

The chain employs TRBV30 and TRBJ2-1; no definite D call. The germline V gene encodes CDR1 GTSNPN and CDR2 SVGIG (reference sequence). This CDR3 is built from 11 residues. The V and J ends lost 3 bases and 5 bases respectively, with 5 bases between them. The CDR3 coding sequence is TGTGCCTGGAGCCCGGACAATGAGCAGTTCTTC. As protein: CAWSPDNEQFF.